This TCR beta chain stems from a study of neurological immune-mediated disorders. This clonotype has ten or more counts. It was by 5'RACE with 10-nucleotide random UMIs that the cDNA was made. MiXCR, applied by TCRdb to the 5' RACE reads, yields one record per CDR3 protein. The sample yields roughly 46,000 distinct CDR3 sequences, 1.9% seen once. This TCR was recovered from a woman aged 40 to 49 with multiple sclerosis. Sequencing input: PBMCs.

The CDR3 DNA is TGTGCCAGCAGCCGCCCGGGGGCCAACAATGAGCAGTTCTTC. Translating it yields CASSRPGANNEQFF. The rearrangement uses TRBV12-3 or TRBV12-4 and TRBJ2-1; tentatively, D is TRBD1 or TRBD2 (6 bases each). The V gene lost 6 bases and the J gene lost 5 bases, with 14 bases spanning the gap. CDR3 length: 14 amino acids.